The 22 T cell receptor beta chains presented below share a single source sample, sequenced in a study of blood T cell repertoires in COVID-19. Generated by immunoSEQ multiplex PCR, the TCRdb table keeps only in-frame clones and is missing some. Here the sample spans some 290,000 clones, approximately 89% being singletons. The sequenced sample was PBMCs or T cells enriched from blood (not recorded which). The receptors stem from a woman aged 30 to 39 who had recovered from COVID-19.

V is TRBV4-1 and J is TRBJ2-7, with 11 bases identical to TRBD2. Trimming removed 4 bases from V and 13 bases from J; junction bases left unmatched: 18. The germline CDR1 and CDR2 sequences are MGHRA and YSYEKL. The CDR3 contains 16 residues. The CDR3 DNA is TGCGCCAGCAGCCCAATTCAAACCGGGACTAGCGGAAACGCATACTTC. It encodes CASSPIQTGTSGNAYF.

This clone was seen more than once but under ten times. The rearrangement joins TRBV15 to TRBJ1-2; 8 bases match TRBD1. The ends lost 3 bases at V and 7 bases at J; junction bases unmatched: 4. The germline gives CDR1 LNHNV, CDR2 YYDKDF (reference sequence). The CDR3 has 13 amino acids. CDR3: CATSSRGRVGYTF. The CDR3, as DNA: TGTGCCACCAGCAGCAGGGGGCGCGTTGGCTACACCTTC.

This clone has a single count. This chain joins TRBV4-3 and TRBJ2-3; D gene unclear. Trimming removed 5 bases at V and 0 bases at J, with 9 bases between. Per germline, CDR1 LGHNA and CDR2 YSLEER. There are 14 residues in the CDR3. The CDR3: CASSGGVSTDTQYF. CDR3 DNA sequence: TGCGCCAGCAGCGGCGGAGTTAGCACAGATACGCAGTATTTT.

The J gene is TRBJ2-5, the V gene TRBV27, with D tentatively TRBD1 (6 bases). The V gene lost 2 bases and the J gene lost 7 bases, with 20 bases spanning the gap. Germline CDR1 MNHEY, CDR2 SMNVEV (reference sequence). The CDR3 sequence is 16 residues long. In DNA form, the CDR3 reads TGTGCCAGCAGTTTAACCTACCGGACAGCGTCGCGGACCCAGTACTTC. Amino acid sequence: CASSLTYRTASRTQYF.

The CDR3 nucleotides read TGTGCCAGAAGCTCAAGGACAGGGGCCTCCTACGAGCAGTACTTC. Translating gives CARSSRTGASYEQYF. V usage is TRBV7-5 and J usage is TRBJ2-7; TRBD1 reflects the table's D call only, with no check against the DNA. TRBV7-5 constitutes a pseudogene. The CDR3 extends over 15 amino acids.

V and J are TRBV19 and TRBJ1-5; D unresolved. The CDR3 has 17 amino acids. V dropped 1 base and J dropped 5 bases, with 18 bases sitting between them. Germline V gene lookup returns CDR1 LNHDA and CDR2 SQIVND (reference sequence). In nucleotides, the CDR3 is TGTGCCAGTAGTATAGGGGGAGGCAATGTGGGAGATCAGCCCCAGCATTTT. Protein sequence: CASSIGGGNVGDQPQHF.

Comment on this clone: This CDR3 is also generated by other DNA sequences in the sample. The rearrangement joins TRBV5-1 to TRBJ2-3; TRBD2 matches 11 bases. The germline gives CDR1 SGHRS, CDR2 YFSETQ. V gave up 3 bases and J gave up 0 bases; unmatched junction bases: 3. CDR3 length: 16 residues. The CDR3 is CASSSGLAASTDTQYF. The CDR3 nucleotides are TGCGCCAGCAGCTCGGGACTAGCGGCTAGCACAGATACGCAGTATTTT.

About this clone: Within the sample, other DNA sequences also encode this same CDR3. This chain connects TRBV10-3 to TRBJ1-1, with unresolved D. The V end lost 8 bases, the J end lost 1 base, and 8 bases lay between the germline ends. CDR3 length equals 12 residues. Germline loops: CDR1 ENHRY, CDR2 SYGVKD. The CDR3 DNA follows: TGTGCCATCGGCCGGGGGAACACTGAAGCTTTCTTT. It yields the protein CAIGRGNTEAFF.

The chain links TRBV15 to TRBJ1-1, with a tentative D call TRBD1 (5 bases). This CDR3 has 18 residues. V was shortened by 1 base and J by 1 base, with 19 bases between the two germline ends. Germline CDR1 and CDR2: LNHNV and YYDKDF (reference sequence). CDR3 coding DNA: TGTGCCACCAGCAGAGGCCCTTTTGGGGCACACAGGAACACTGAAGCTTTCTTT. It encodes CATSRGPFGAHRNTEAFF.

The rearrangement links TRBV10-3 to TRBJ1-1, with D unclear. Germline-derived CDR1 and CDR2 are ENHRY and SYGVKD. There are 14 residues in the CDR3. Trimming removed 10 bases at V and 1 base at J, with 16 bases between. The CDR3 bases are TGTGCCACCCAACGGGTCGGCGCGAACACTGAAGCTTTCTTT. This gives the protein CATQRVGANTEAFF.

The V and J genes are TRBV6-5 and TRBJ1-1, with 7 positions matching TRBD1. J was trimmed by 10 bases and V by 2 bases; bases with no gene match: 1. This CDR3 is 11 amino acids long. From germline, CDR1 is MNHEY and CDR2 SVGAGI. CDR3 protein: CASSYQGGAFF. CDR3 DNA: TGTGCCAGCAGTTACCAGGGGGGAGCTTTCTTT.

This clone was detected only once. V and J are TRBV5-6 and TRBJ1-1; 7 bases are a match to TRBD1. J gave up 1 base and V 2 bases, and 2 bases lay outside the gene matches. From germline, CDR1 is SGHDT and CDR2 YYEEEE. This CDR3 contains 14 residues. DNA of the CDR3: TGTGCCAGCAGCTTCCAGGGGGGGAACACTGAAGCTTTCTTT. It codes for CASSFQGGNTEAFF.

The rearrangement uses TRBV6-1 and TRBJ1-2, with 9 bases fitting TRBD1. Germline V gives CDR1 MNHNS, CDR2 SASEGT. This CDR3 is built from 14 residues. After removal of 3 bases from V and 4 bases from J, the junction contained 3 bases not matched to a gene. The CDR3 is CASSDRTGVYGYTF. The CDR3 DNA sequence: TGTGCCAGCAGTGACAGGACAGGGGTCTATGGCTACACCTTC.

The chain is built from TRBV9 and TRBJ2-7; no definite D call. V lost 0 bases to trimming and J lost 0 bases, with 10 bases between them. Germline CDR1 reads SGDLS; CDR2 reads YYNGEE. The CDR3 spans 15 residues. The CDR3 nucleotides read TGTGCCAGCAGCGTAGGCCCTACGAACTCCTACGAGCAGTACTTC. As protein: CASSVGPTNSYEQYF.

The chain recombines TRBV24-1 with TRBJ1-2, with TRBD1 matching over 9 bases. This CDR3 has 13 residues. The germline V gene has CDR1 KGHDR and CDR2 SFDVKD. V gave up 4 bases and J gave up 5 bases; unmatched junction bases: 1. The CDR3 sequence is CATSEGTGYGYTF. In nucleotides, the CDR3 is TGTGCCACCAGTGAAGGGACAGGGTATGGCTACACCTTC.

This clone appeared a single time. The genes are TRBV27 and TRBJ1-6; D not certain. The V gene's germline CDR1 is MNHEY and CDR2 SMNVEV (reference sequence). V shed 5 bases and J shed 5 bases, with 10 bases lying between them. CDR3 size: 14 residues. CDR3 residues: CASSRLRHNSPLHF. The CDR3 DNA reads TGTGCCAGCAGTCGACTGCGGCATAATTCACCCCTCCACTTT.

This clone appeared a few times. The chain employs TRBV11-3 and TRBJ1-1; D remains unclear. The CDR3 consists of 20 residues. The V end was cut by 1 base, the J end by 4 bases, with 28 bases between. Germline V CDR1 and CDR2: SGHNT, YENEEA. CDR3 region: CASSLVVFGVFVNGSTEAFF. In DNA, the CDR3 is TGTGCCAGCAGCTTAGTCGTATTCGGGGTCTTCGTTAACGGTAGCACTGAAGCTTTCTTT.

The chain is built from TRBV5-1 and TRBJ2-1, with 8 bases lining up with TRBD2. V lost 0 bases, J lost 10 bases, and 6 bases stayed unmatched. This CDR3 has 14 residues. Looked up from germline, CDR1 is SGHRS and CDR2 is YFSETQ. The chain's CDR3 is CASSLEVAGREQFF. DNA of the CDR3: TGCGCCAGCAGCTTGGAGGTAGCGGGACGAGAGCAGTTCTTC.

The chain combines TRBV4-1 with TRBJ2-1, with a possible D match to TRBD1 (6 bases). V gave up 0 bases and J gave up 1 base, with 16 bases separating them. Per the germline V gene, CDR1 is MGHRA and CDR2 is YSYEKL. The CDR3 loop spans 18 amino acids. The CDR3 loop reads CASSQESVQGSSYNEQFF. For the CDR3, the DNA is TGCGCCAGCAGCCAAGAGTCTGTTCAGGGGTCTTCCTACAATGAGCAGTTCTTC.

The genes are TRBV27 and TRBJ2-1; 11 nucleotides match TRBD2. Trimming at V came to 6 bases and at J to 5 bases, leaving 0 bases not matched to a gene. The length of the CDR3 is 13 residues. Per germline, CDR1 MNHEY and CDR2 SMNVEV (reference sequence). The CDR3 sequence is CASRLAGDNEQFF. As DNA, the CDR3 is TGTGCCAGCAGACTAGCGGGAGACAATGAGCAGTTCTTC.

This clone has a single count. V usage is TRBV14 and J usage is TRBJ1-4; D is perhaps TRBD1 (6 bases). V was trimmed by 4 bases and J by 0 bases, leaving 15 bases between them. Germline lookup yields CDR1 SGHDN and CDR2 FVKESK. The CDR3 covers 17 residues. The CDR3 loop reads CASSPLGGVATNEKLFF. The DNA for the CDR3 is TGTGCCAGCAGCCCTCTAGGGGGGGTTGCAACTAATGAAAAACTGTTTTTT.

Regarding this clone: Other DNA sequences from this sample encode an identical CDR3 as well. The genes are TRBV7-2 and TRBJ2-1; no reliable D call. Looked up from germline, CDR1 is SGHTA and CDR2 is FQGNSA. The CDR3 extends over 13 amino acids. Trimming took off 4 bases at V and 0 bases at J, with 4 bases between the two ends. The CDR3 DNA is TGTGCCAGCAGCTCGAGCTCCTACAATGAGCAGTTCTTC. This codes for CASSSSSYNEQFF.